This section outlines one T cell receptor beta chain sequence together with its context. Its antigen is as yet unknown. Repertoires were generated with immunoSEQ multiplex PCR, while TCRdb's copy carries only in-frame clones and drops some. The sample includes more than 2 million clones, over 85% of them seen just once. This specimen comes from a study of shared clonotypes between healthy human individuals. Findings of the study overall: It was the few donors that limited the genetic and exposure-history diversity represented.

Positively selected for CCR7, the CD45RO-negative cells used as naive CD8 cells excluded terminally differentiated effector memory CD45RA+ cells. The sample taken for sequencing was naive CD8+ T cells sorted from blood. The TCR originated in a man between 18 and 35 years old in good health.

CDR3 sequence: CASSEVGLAGEEQYF. In nucleotides, the CDR3 is TGTGCCAGCAGTGAAGTCGGGCTAGCGGGGGAAGAGCAGTACTTC. The chain recombines TRBV6-1 with TRBJ2-7; TRBD2 matches 10 bases. Unmatched junction bases numbered 7, after V lost 1 base and J lost 7 bases. The CDR3 has 15 amino acids. CDR1 is MNHNS and CDR2 is SASEGT in the germline V gene.